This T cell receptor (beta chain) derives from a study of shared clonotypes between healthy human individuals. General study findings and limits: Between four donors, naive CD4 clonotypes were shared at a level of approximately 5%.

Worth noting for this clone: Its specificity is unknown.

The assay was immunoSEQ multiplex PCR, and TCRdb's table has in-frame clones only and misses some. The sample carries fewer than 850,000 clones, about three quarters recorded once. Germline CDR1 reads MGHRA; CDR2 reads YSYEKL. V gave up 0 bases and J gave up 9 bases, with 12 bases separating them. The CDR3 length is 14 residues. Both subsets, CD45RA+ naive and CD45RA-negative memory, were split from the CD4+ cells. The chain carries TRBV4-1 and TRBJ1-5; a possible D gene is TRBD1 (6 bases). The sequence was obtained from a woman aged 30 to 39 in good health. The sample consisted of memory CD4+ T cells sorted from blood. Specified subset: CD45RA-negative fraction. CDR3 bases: TGCGCCAGCAGCCAAGAATGGGGGGCCGGGCCCCAGCATTTT. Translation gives CASSQEWGAGPQHF.